These T cell receptor beta chains were read from a single sample in a study of chronic HIV infection and antiretroviral therapy. TCRdb recomputed calls from the 5' RACE reads with MiXCR, one row per CDR3 protein. Here the sample spans roughly 48,000 distinct CDR3 sequences, 15% to 20% being singletons. Specimen: peripheral blood. These receptor sequences come from an adult who had HIV and had not received antiretroviral therapy, or was an uninfected healthy control (not recorded which). The CDR3 runs from the conserved cysteine through the conserved F or W. Fields, in order: J gene, V gene, CDR3 protein.

TRBJ1-5 TRBV12-3/TRBV12-4 CASRNDRSNQPQHF
TRBJ1-6 TRBV3-1 CASSPLGIESPLHF
TRBJ2-1 TRBV6-5 CASSYRIAEYNEQFF
TRBJ2-1 TRBV29-1 CSVEQLAGGNEQFF
TRBJ2-3 TRBV12-3/TRBV12-4 CASSPTGNGGQYF
TRBJ1-1 TRBV20-1 CSAKNSAAGKGGTEAFF
TRBJ2-7 TRBV29-1 CSVSGTGLSYEQYF
TRBJ2-1 TRBV6-1 CASSELAGGPNEQFF
TRBJ2-7 TRBV28 CASSLLPSGQGPYEQYF
TRBJ1-1 TRBV6-5 CASSYSGQGNTEAFF
TRBJ2-7 TRBV5-1 CASSPTGFEQYF
TRBJ2-7 TRBV4-1 CASSQSTRVLYEQYF
TRBJ2-7 TRBV6-2/TRBV6-3 CASSYEGYEQYF
TRBJ1-1 TRBV2 CASSGWGDLNTEAFF
TRBJ2-3 TRBV6-5 CASSRGQGTDTQYF
TRBJ1-4 TRBV5-1 CASSPGSWDEKLFF
TRBJ2-1 TRBV6-5 CASSITGTSGYNEQFF